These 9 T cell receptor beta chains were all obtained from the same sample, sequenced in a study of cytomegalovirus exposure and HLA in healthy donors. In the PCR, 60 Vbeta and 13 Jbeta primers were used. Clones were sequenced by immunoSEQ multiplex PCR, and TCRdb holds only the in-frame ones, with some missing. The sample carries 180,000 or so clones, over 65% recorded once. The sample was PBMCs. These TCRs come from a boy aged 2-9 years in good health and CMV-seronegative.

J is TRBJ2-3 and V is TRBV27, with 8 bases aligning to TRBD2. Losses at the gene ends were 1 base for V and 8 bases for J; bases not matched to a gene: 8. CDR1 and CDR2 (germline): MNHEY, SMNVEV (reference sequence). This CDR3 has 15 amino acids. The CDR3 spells CASSLLAGPRGTQYF. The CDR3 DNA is TGTGCCAGCAGTTTATTAGCGGGACCGCGGGGTACGCAGTATTTT.

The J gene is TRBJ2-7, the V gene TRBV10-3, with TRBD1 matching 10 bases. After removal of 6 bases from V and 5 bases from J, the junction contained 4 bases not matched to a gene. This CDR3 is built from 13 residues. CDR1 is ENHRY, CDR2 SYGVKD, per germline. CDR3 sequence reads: CAIRGTGADEQYF. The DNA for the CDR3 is TGTGCCATCAGAGGGACAGGGGCCGACGAGCAGTACTTC.

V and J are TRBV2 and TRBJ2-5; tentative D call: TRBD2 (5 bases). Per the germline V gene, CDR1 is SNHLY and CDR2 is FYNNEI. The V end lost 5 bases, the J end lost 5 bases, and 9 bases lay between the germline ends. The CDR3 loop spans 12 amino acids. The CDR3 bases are TGTGCCAGCAGTTGGACTCAGGAGACCCAGTACTTC. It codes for CASSWTQETQYF.

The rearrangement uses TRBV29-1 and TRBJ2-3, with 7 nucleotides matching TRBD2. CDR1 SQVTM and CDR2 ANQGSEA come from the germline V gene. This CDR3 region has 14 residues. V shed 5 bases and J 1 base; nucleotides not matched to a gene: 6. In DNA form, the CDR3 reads TGCAGCGTTCATGAAGCGGGGCGCACAGATACGCAGTATTTT. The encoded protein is CSVHEAGRTDTQYF.

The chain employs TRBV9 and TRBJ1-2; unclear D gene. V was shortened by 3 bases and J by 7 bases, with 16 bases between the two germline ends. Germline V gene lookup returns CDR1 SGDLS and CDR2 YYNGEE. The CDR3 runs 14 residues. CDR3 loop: CASSASAPPGGYTF. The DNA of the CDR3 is TGTGCCAGCAGCGCCTCTGCCCCCCCGGGTGGCTACACCTTC.

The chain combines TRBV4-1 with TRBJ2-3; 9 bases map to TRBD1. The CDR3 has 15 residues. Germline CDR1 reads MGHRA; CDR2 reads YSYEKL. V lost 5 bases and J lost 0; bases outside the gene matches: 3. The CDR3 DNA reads TGCGCCAGCAGCGGGGACAGGGCGAGCACAGATACGCAGTATTTT. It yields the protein CASSGDRASTDTQYF.

The CDR3 protein is CASSLEVRASNYGYTF. The DNA for the CDR3 is TGTGCCAGCAGCTTGGAGGTCAGGGCTTCTAACTATGGCTACACCTTC. J is TRBJ1-2 and V is TRBV5-4; D possibly corresponds to TRBD1 (5 bases). The CDR3 runs 16 residues. V was shortened by 0 bases and J by 0 bases, with 12 bases between the two germline ends. Germline-derived CDR1 and CDR2 are SGHNT and YYREEE (reference sequence).

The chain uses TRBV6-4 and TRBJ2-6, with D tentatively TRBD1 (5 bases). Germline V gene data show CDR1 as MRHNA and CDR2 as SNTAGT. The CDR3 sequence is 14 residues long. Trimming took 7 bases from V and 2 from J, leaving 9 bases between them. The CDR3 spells CASKPGTGANVLTF. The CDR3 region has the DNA TGTGCCAGCAAACCAGGGACTGGGGCCAACGTCCTGACTTTC.

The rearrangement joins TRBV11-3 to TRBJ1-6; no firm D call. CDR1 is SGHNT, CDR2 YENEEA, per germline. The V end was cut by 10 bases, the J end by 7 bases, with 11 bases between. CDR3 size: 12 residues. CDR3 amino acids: CANRRRNSPLHF. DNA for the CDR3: TGTGCCAACAGACGCCGGAATTCACCCCTCCACTTT.